These 20 T cell receptor beta chains originate from one sample sequenced in a study of response to subunit inactivated influenza vaccine. MiXCR was run by TCRdb on the RT-PCR reads, yielding one entry per CDR3 protein. Of 550,000 to 800,000 distinct CDR3 sequences listed, over 11% are singletons. The material was PBMCs from blood, obtained 14 to 15 days before vaccination. These receptor sequences come from a man aged 45-65 years who received an inactivated influenza vaccine.

The chain employs TRBV5-4 and TRBJ2-1; 7 bases match TRBD2. The CDR3 contains 13 residues. CDR1 is SGHNT and CDR2 is YYREEE in the germline V gene (reference sequence). J was trimmed by 7 bases and V by 2 bases; bases with no gene match: 3. The DNA of the CDR3 is TGTGCCAGCAGCTTCGGGACTATTAATGAGCAGTTCTTC. Its protein is CASSFGTINEQFF.

The chain carries TRBV6-2 or TRBV6-3 and TRBJ2-1, with 10 bases aligning to TRBD2. Looked up from germline, CDR1 is MNHEY and CDR2 is SVGEGT. CDR3 length: 16 amino acids. V dropped 6 bases and J dropped 3; count of bases not matched to a gene: 8. The CDR3 loop reads CASRGLAHSFYNEQFF. CDR3 in DNA: TGTGCCAGCAGGGGACTAGCGCACAGTTTCTACAATGAGCAGTTCTTC.

At least ten counts were recorded for this clonotype. The chain has TRBV14 and TRBJ2-7; TRBD1 matches at 8 bases. Per germline, CDR1 SGHDN and CDR2 FVKESK. The CDR3 extends over 15 amino acids. The trim removed 1 base at V and 5 bases at J, leaving 7 bases unmatched. CDR3 nucleotides: TGTGCCAGCAGCCAAGGACAGGGGTCCCCCCACGAGCAGTACTTC. This encodes CASSQGQGSPHEQYF.

This clonotype was counted a few times. This chain links TRBV2 with TRBJ2-1; either TRBD1 or TRBD2 may fit D (6 bases each). The CDR3 runs 15 residues. CDR1 and CDR2 from the germline V gene are SNHLY and FYNNEI. The ends were cut back, 4 bases at V and 8 bases at J, with 18 bases in the middle. CDR3 sequence reads: CASSVGGGPSDEQFF. In DNA, the CDR3 is TGTGCCAGCAGTGTAGGGGGAGGCCCGAGCGATGAGCAGTTCTTC.

This clonotype was counted ten times or more. V usage is TRBV12-3 or TRBV12-4 and J usage is TRBJ2-3; a possible D gene is TRBD2 (7 bases). Trimming pared 4 bases from V and 4 bases from J, leaving 15 bases between. The CDR3 has 15 residues. The CDR3 loop reads CASSSRGGAADTQYF. In DNA, the CDR3 is TGTGCCAGCAGTTCTCGTGGGGGGGCAGCAGATACGCAGTATTTT.

The V and J genes are TRBV11-2 and TRBJ2-5, with TRBD2 matching 14 bases. The V gene's germline CDR1 is SGHAT and CDR2 FQNNGV. The V segment lost 5 bases and the J segment 0 bases; nucleotides outside the gene matches: 8. The CDR3 is 18 residues long. The CDR3 region is CASSPFRTSGGYQETQYF. The CDR3 DNA reads TGTGCCAGCAGCCCATTCAGGACTAGCGGGGGGTACCAAGAGACCCAGTACTTC.

In regard to this clonotype: A much larger clone differs by one base, so this may be a read error. The V gene is TRBV20-1, the J gene TRBJ2-1; perhaps D is TRBD1 or TRBD2 (5 bases each). This CDR3 is built from 14 residues. V gave up 8 bases and J gave up 4 bases, with 18 bases separating them. Per the germline V gene, CDR1 is DFQATT and CDR2 is SNEGSKA (reference sequence). The CDR3 loop is CSSTGGWGYNEQFF. The CDR3 DNA reads TGCAGTTCTACTGGGGGATGGGGATACAATGAGCAGTTCTTC.

In DNA form, the CDR3 reads TGTGCCAGCAGCGTGGGTCAGACCCACACAGATACGCAGTATTTT. Its protein product is CASSVGQTHTDTQYF. The chain recombines TRBV9 with TRBJ2-3; no definite D call. V gave up 2 bases and J gave up 2 bases, with 12 bases separating them. Per germline, CDR1 SGDLS and CDR2 YYNGEE. The CDR3 sequence is 15 residues long.

Only a few counts were recorded for this clonotype. The chain carries TRBV29-1 and TRBJ2-3; D perhaps matches TRBD2 (5 bases). The germline CDR1 and CDR2 sequences are SQVTM and ANQGSEA. V lost 0 bases and J 2 bases, leaving 12 bases between the germline ends. The length of the CDR3 is 15 residues. CDR3 DNA: TGCAGCGTTGAAGATCTGAGGGCCGTCACAGATACGCAGTATTTT. As protein: CSVEDLRAVTDTQYF.

The DNA of the CDR3 is TGTGCCAGCAGTCTTAGCGGGTGGTTAAACTCCTACAATGAGCAGTTCTTC. It codes for CASSLSGWLNSYNEQFF. The chain has TRBV2 and TRBJ2-1, with 7 bases aligning to TRBD2. The CDR3 is made up of 17 amino acids. Germline lookup yields CDR1 SNHLY and CDR2 FYNNEI. V gave up 5 bases and J gave up 0 bases; unmatched junction bases: 10.

This clonotype has ten or more counts. The CDR3 is CASSRGRYEQYF. CDR3 in DNA: TGTGCCAGCAGCAGAGGGCGGTACGAGCAGTACTTC. The J gene is TRBJ2-7, the V gene TRBV7-2, with D maybe TRBD2 (5 bases). In germline, CDR1 is SGHTA, CDR2 FQGNSA. The CDR3 runs to 12 residues. The V gene lost 5 bases and the J gene lost 4 bases, with 9 bases spanning the gap.

The V and J genes are TRBV2 and TRBJ2-7, with D possibly matching TRBD1 (5 bases). The CDR3 spans 11 residues. With 8 bases removed from V and 0 bases from J, the gap between germline ends came to 5 bases. Germline V lookup: CDR1 SNHLY, CDR2 FYNNEI. The CDR3 region is CASGASYEQYF. DNA of the CDR3: TGTGCCAGCGGGGCCTCCTACGAGCAGTACTTC.

The chain uses TRBV20-1 and TRBJ2-1, with 13 positions matching TRBD2. J lost 0 bases, V lost 3 bases, and 5 bases had no gene match. The CDR3 totals 17 residues. Germline assignment: CDR1 DFQATT and CDR2 SNEGSKA (reference sequence). In DNA, the CDR3 is TGCAGTGCTAGGACTAGCGGGAGGCCTTACTCCTACAATGAGCAGTTCTTC. Encoded protein: CSARTSGRPYSYNEQFF.

The V and J genes are TRBV12-3 or TRBV12-4 and TRBJ2-7; tentative D call: TRBD2 (5 bases). The CDR3 loop spans 17 amino acids. The V end was cut by 3 bases, the J end by 0 bases, with 18 bases between. The CDR3 bases are TGTGCCAGCAGTTTTGGGATTCGTAGCGTAAACTCCTACGAGCAGTACTTC. It translates to CASSFGIRSVNSYEQYF.

This clonotype was recorded a few times. V gene TRBV9 combines with J gene TRBJ1-3; D is unresolved. Trimming shortened V by 0 bases and J by 0 bases, and 7 bases separated the two germline ends. Germline values: CDR1 SGDLS, CDR2 YYNGEE. The CDR3 is 15 amino acids. CDR3 sequence (DNA): TGTGCCAGCAGCGTAGGAGCACTCTCTGGAAACACCATATATTTT. Amino acid sequence: CASSVGALSGNTIYF.

The J gene is TRBJ2-3, the V gene TRBV6-1; D unclear. Trimming stripped 5 bases from V and 5 bases from J, with 20 bases between. Looked up from germline, CDR1 is MNHNS and CDR2 is SASEGT. The CDR3 extends over 16 amino acids. The CDR3 region is CASSTPYGRTGDTQYF. For the CDR3, the DNA is TGTGCCAGCAGTACCCCCTATGGAAGGACGGGAGATACGCAGTATTTT.

This clonotype was observed a few times. The CDR3 coding sequence is TGCAGCGTTGATCCAGGGGGGGGCACTGAAGCTTTCTTT. This gives the protein CSVDPGGGTEAFF. This chain links TRBV29-1 with TRBJ1-1; 7 bases are a match to TRBD1. Per the germline V gene, CDR1 is SQVTM and CDR2 is ANQGSEA. V was clipped by 3 bases and J by 4 bases; unmatched bases: 5. The CDR3 is made up of 13 amino acids.

This clonotype was counted a few times. The rearrangement uses TRBV13 and TRBJ2-5; D uncertain. Germline V gene sequence: CDR1 PRHDT, CDR2 FYEKMQ (reference sequence). The CDR3 runs to 13 residues. V was clipped by 5 bases and J by 1 base, with 8 bases between them. The CDR3 loop reads CASSDGPQETQYF. The CDR3 DNA is TGTGCCAGCAGCGACGGGCCCCAAGAGACCCAGTACTTC.

This clonotype has a handful of counts. The chain's CDR3 is CSARGAGPSTDTQYF. The CDR3, as DNA: TGCAGTGCTAGAGGGGCAGGACCTAGCACAGATACGCAGTATTTT. V and J are TRBV20-1 and TRBJ2-3; D is unclear. Trimming removed 1 base at V and 0 bases at J, with 11 bases between. CDR3 length: 15 residues. Germline CDR1 and CDR2: DFQATT and SNEGSKA (reference sequence).

This clonotype was picked up many times. The chain has TRBV10-3 and TRBJ2-1, with 8 positions matching TRBD2. Germline CDR1 and CDR2: ENHRY and SYGVKD. With V trimmed by 11 bases and J by 8 bases, 11 bases remained unmatched. This CDR3 is 13 amino acids long. CDR3 in amino acids: CAASVREGDEQFF. CDR3 DNA sequence: TGTGCCGCCAGTGTTCGGGAGGGGGATGAGCAGTTCTTC.